What follows are 25 T cell receptor beta chains derived from one specimen sequenced in a study of blood T cell repertoires in COVID-19. Produced via immunoSEQ multiplex PCR; TCRdb's table is partial and in-frame only. The table has some 490,000 clones, around 85% seen once. The source material was PBMCs or T cells enriched from blood (not recorded which). The receptors were sampled from a woman aged 60 to 75 who had recovered from COVID-19.

This clone was picked up one time. V and J are TRBV3-1 (or the pseudogene TRBV3-2) and TRBJ1-1; perhaps TRBD1 as D (6 bases). Trimming cost V 4 bases and J 4 bases, with 16 bases left between them. This CDR3 spans 15 amino acids. Germline assignment: CDR1 LGHDT and CDR2 YNNKEL (reference sequence). Here the CDR3 DNA reads TGTGCCAGCAGCCTGCTCCCGAGAGGGGGCACTGAAGCTTTCTTT. Amino acids: CASSLLPRGGTEAFF.

This chain joins TRBV11-2 and TRBJ2-7; weak D call: TRBD1 (6 bases). V lost 4 bases, J lost 4 bases, and 14 bases lay in between. There are 14 residues in the CDR3. In germline, CDR1 is SGHAT, CDR2 FQNNGV. CDR3 in DNA: TGTGCCAGCAGCTCCCTGGGGGCGGATTACGAGCAGTACTTC. Translation gives CASSSLGADYEQYF.

The chain has TRBV6-5 and TRBJ2-3; TRBD1 might be the D (5 bases). CDR1 MNHEY and CDR2 SVGAGI come from the germline V gene. The ends were cut back, 5 bases at V and 3 bases at J, with 15 bases in the middle. The CDR3 contains 15 residues. In DNA form, the CDR3 reads TGTGCCAGCAGTCCAAGGACACTACGGACAGATACGCAGTATTTT. Protein sequence: CASSPRTLRTDTQYF.

The CDR3 DNA follows: TGTGCCAGCTCACCACCGGCAGGGGTCAATGGCTACACCTTC. This encodes CASSPPAGVNGYTF. The V and J genes are TRBV18 and TRBJ1-2; D may be TRBD1 (6 bases). V gave up 0 bases and J gave up 6 bases, with 11 bases separating them. The CDR3 length is 14 residues. Germline CDR1 is KGHSH and CDR2 is LQKENI. Complete variable domain (other parts from reference TRBV18 and TRBJ1-2): NAGVMQNPRHLVRRRGQEARLRCSPMKGHSHVYWYRQLPEEGLKFMVYLQKENIIDESGMPKERFSAEFPKEGPSILRIQQVVRGDSAAYFCASSPPAGVNGYTFGSGTRLTVV.

The CDR3 DNA reads as TGTGCCAGCTCGCCTACAGGGTTGGGCCAAGAGACCCAGTACTTC. Translation: CASSPTGLGQETQYF. This chain connects TRBV18 to TRBJ2-5, with TRBD1 as a possible D gene (6 bases). CDR1 is KGHSH and CDR2 is LQKENI in the germline V gene. V lost 6 bases to trimming and J lost 1 base, with 15 bases between them. The CDR3 has 15 residues. Full variable domain (outside the CDR3, taken from reference TRBV18 and TRBJ2-5): NAGVMQNPRHLVRRRGQEARLRCSPMKGHSHVYWYRQLPEEGLKFMVYLQKENIIDESGMPKERFSAEFPKEGPSILRIQQVVRGDSAAYFCASSPTGLGQETQYFGPGTRLLVL.

This clone has only a few counts. V is TRBV7-2 and J is TRBJ1-6; D ambiguous. The V end lost 2 bases, the J end lost 7 bases, and 12 bases lay between the germline ends. Germline V gene data show CDR1 as SGHTA and CDR2 as FQGNSA. The CDR3 runs 15 residues. Here the CDR3 reads CASSLLSPGNSPLHF. The CDR3 DNA is TGTGCCAGCAGCTTATTAAGCCCGGGGAATTCACCCCTCCACTTT.

The genes are TRBV7-9 and TRBJ2-7; 8 nucleotides line up with TRBD1. The V gene's germline CDR1 is SEHNR and CDR2 FQNEAQ (reference sequence). Trimming at V came to 5 bases and at J to 5 bases, leaving 8 bases not matched to a gene. This CDR3 spans 14 amino acids. The CDR3 protein is CASSIGQGHDEQYF. The CDR3 DNA reads as TGTGCCAGCAGCATCGGACAGGGACACGACGAGCAGTACTTC.

This sequence joins TRBV11-2 and TRBJ1-1; possible D gene TRBD1, 5 bases. The CDR3 totals 17 residues. Trimming pared 5 bases from V and 4 bases from J, leaving 23 bases between. Per the germline V gene, CDR1 is SGHAT and CDR2 is FQNNGV. CDR3 in DNA: TGTGCCAGCAGCGCACCCGTTGGGGCAGGGAGGGCCACTGAAGCTTTCTTT. It yields the protein CASSAPVGAGRATEAFF.

The rearrangement uses TRBV5-4 and TRBJ1-1, with D uncertain. Germline assignment: CDR1 SGHNT and CDR2 YYREEE (reference sequence). The CDR3 consists of 13 residues. Trimming cost V 4 bases and J 6 bases, with 13 bases left between them. The CDR3 nucleotides are TGTGCCAGCAGCCGGACGGGATACTCTGAAGCTTTCTTT. Amino acid sequence: CASSRTGYSEAFF. Complete variable domain (other parts from reference TRBV5-4 and TRBJ1-1): ETGVTQSPTHLIKTRGQQVTLRCSSQSGHNTVSWYQQALGQGPQFIFQYYREEENGRGNFPPRFSGLQFPNYSSELNVNALELDDSALYLCASSRTGYSEAFFGQGTRLTVV.

This chain joins TRBV27 and TRBJ1-2; D may be TRBD1 (5 bases). V was trimmed by 10 bases and J by 2 bases, leaving 11 bases between them. The CDR3 consists of 12 residues. Germline CDR1 MNHEY, CDR2 SMNVEV (reference sequence). CDR3 residues: CATLGGNYGYTF. The CDR3 region has the DNA TGTGCCACCCTGGGGGGGAACTATGGCTACACCTTC.

The genes are TRBV29-1 and TRBJ2-5; possibly TRBD2 for D (5 bases). V was pared by 4 bases and J by 5 bases, with 14 bases between. Germline V lookup: CDR1 SQVTM, CDR2 ANQGSEA. This CDR3 region has 13 residues. CDR3 DNA sequence: TGCAGCGTTGTACTTGAGGGTCGGGAGACCCAGTACTTC. Its translation is CSVVLEGRETQYF.

The V call is TRBV5-1, the J call TRBJ1-2; D may be TRBD1 (6 bases). CDR1 and CDR2 (germline): SGHRS, YFSETQ. This CDR3 comprises 13 residues. Between the trimmed V and J ends, which lost 0 bases and 6 bases, there was a span of 9 bases. The CDR3 DNA sequence: TGCGCCAGCAGCTTGGAGACAGGAAATGGCTACACCTTC. Translating it yields CASSLETGNGYTF.

This sequence joins TRBV18 and TRBJ1-2; D gene unclear. The length of the CDR3 is 13 residues. Germline-derived CDR1 and CDR2 are KGHSH and LQKENI. Trimming removed 3 bases at V and 1 base at J, with 6 bases between. The CDR3 region has the DNA TGTGCCAGCTCACCCGTAGATAACTATGGCTACACCTTC. Translation gives CASSPVDNYGYTF. Combining the CDR3 with reference TRBV18 and TRBJ1-2 gives the whole variable domain NAGVMQNPRHLVRRRGQEARLRCSPMKGHSHVYWYRQLPEEGLKFMVYLQKENIIDESGMPKERFSAEFPKEGPSILRIQQVVRGDSAAYFCASSPVDNYGYTFGSGTRLTVV.

The chain is built from TRBV4-1 and TRBJ2-3, with 7 bases matching TRBD1. From germline, CDR1 is MGHRA and CDR2 YSYEKL. V gave up 1 base and J gave up 5 bases; unmatched junction bases: 9. This CDR3 has 16 residues. The CDR3 loop is CASSQVRGGEKDTQYF. In nucleotides, the CDR3 is TGCGCCAGCAGCCAAGTCCGAGGGGGCGAGAAAGATACGCAGTATTTT.

This clone was found a few times. V is TRBV15 and J is TRBJ2-7; the match to TRBD2 covers 7 bases. Germline CDR1 is LNHNV and CDR2 is YYDKDF (reference sequence). Trimming cost V 3 bases and J 1 base; bases outside gene matches: 6. This CDR3 contains 15 residues. The CDR3 DNA follows: TGTGCCACCAGCAGGGAACGGGGGGAATCCTACGAGCAGTACTTC. The encoded protein is CATSRERGESYEQYF. Filled out from reference TRBV15 and TRBJ2-7, the complete variable domain reads DAMVIQNPRYQVTQFGKPVTLSCSQTLNHNVMYWYQQKSSQAPKLLFHYYDKDFNNEADTPDNFQSRRPNTSFCFLDIRSPGLGDTAMYLCATSRERGESYEQYFGPGTRLTVT.

Only a few counts were recorded for this clone. The rearrangement joins TRBV6-5 to TRBJ1-1; possibly TRBD1 for D (6 bases). This CDR3 is 15 amino acids long. Germline V gene data show CDR1 as MNHEY and CDR2 as SVGAGI. The V and J ends lost 0 bases and 3 bases respectively, with 11 bases between them. In DNA form, the CDR3 reads TGTGCCAGCAGTTACTCGAAGTGGGGGCACACTGAAGCTTTCTTT. Residues: CASSYSKWGHTEAFF.

The chain recombines TRBV25-1 with TRBJ2-3; D gene unclear. Trimming cost V 1 base and J 2 bases, with 4 bases left between them. The germline CDR1 and CDR2 sequences are MGHDK and SYGVNS. The CDR3 extends over 13 amino acids. Written as DNA, the CDR3 is TGTGCCAGCAGTGAATCTTCCACAGATACGCAGTATTTT. Its translation: CASSESSTDTQYF.

The sample holds one count of this clone. The chain is built from TRBV28 and TRBJ2-7, with 10 bases that match TRBD1. This CDR3 is 14 amino acids long. CDR1 MDHEN and CDR2 SYDVKM come from the germline V gene. The J segment lost 7 bases and the V segment lost 5 bases, leaving 8 bases of the junction unmatched. In DNA form, the CDR3 reads TGTGCCAGCAGTCTTAGACAGGGGGCGCGTGAGCAGTACTTC. As protein: CASSLRQGAREQYF.

The rearrangement joins TRBV4-1 to TRBJ1-1; 9 nucleotides line up with TRBD1. J lost 2 bases, V lost 5 bases, and 6 bases had no gene match. Germline CDR1 and CDR2: MGHRA and YSYEKL. The CDR3 has 15 residues. CDR3 in amino acids: CASSSPGQGNTEAFF. CDR3 sequence (DNA): TGCGCCAGCAGCTCTCCGGGACAGGGCAACACTGAAGCTTTCTTT.

The rearrangement uses TRBV4-1 and TRBJ2-1; unclear D gene. Trimming removed 2 bases at V and 6 bases at J, with 11 bases between. The CDR3 has 14 residues. CDR1 and CDR2 (germline): MGHRA, YSYEKL. CDR3: CASSQHTAVNEQFF. The CDR3 nucleotides read TGCGCCAGCAGCCAACATACAGCCGTCAATGAGCAGTTCTTC.

This rearrangement joins TRBV5-1 to TRBJ1-1; D gene unclear. V lost 0 bases, J lost 4 bases, and 19 bases lay in between. CDR1 is SGHRS, CDR2 YFSETQ, per germline. CDR3 length equals 17 residues. This CDR3 reads CASSLGAREGGTTEAFF. The DNA of the CDR3 is TGCGCCAGCAGCTTGGGAGCACGGGAGGGTGGAACCACTGAAGCTTTCTTT.

The genes are TRBV18 and TRBJ1-1; D perhaps matches TRBD1 (6 bases). The germline V and J ends were trimmed by 2 bases and 5 bases, with 12 bases remaining between them. The CDR3 is made up of 14 amino acids. From germline, CDR1 is KGHSH and CDR2 LQKENI. CDR3 in DNA: TGTGCCAGCTCACCAAACAGGGAGAGGACTGAAGCTTTCTTT. This gives the protein CASSPNRERTEAFF.

This clone has more than one count but fewer than ten. J is TRBJ1-2 and V is TRBV30; 8 bases align to TRBD1. V dropped 0 bases and J dropped 8; count of bases not matched to a gene: 14. From germline, CDR1 is GTSNPN and CDR2 SVGIG (reference sequence). This CDR3 comprises 16 residues. CDR3 sequence reads: CAWSVGTGTGSGGYTF. The CDR3 coding sequence is TGTGCCTGGAGTGTCGGAACCGGGACAGGATCGGGGGGCTACACCTTC.

The V and J genes are TRBV15 and TRBJ1-5, with D perhaps TRBD1 (6 bases). V gave up 0 bases and J gave up 4 bases, with 13 bases separating them. The CDR3 runs 16 residues. CDR1 is LNHNV, CDR2 YYDKDF, per germline (reference sequence). CDR3 protein: CATSRDNRVWNQPQHF. The CDR3 DNA reads as TGTGCCACCAGCAGAGACAACAGGGTGTGGAATCAGCCCCAGCATTTT.

The table lists this clone with a count of one. The genes are TRBV27 and TRBJ1-5, with D perhaps matching TRBD1 (6 bases). The germline V and J ends were trimmed by 8 bases and 3 bases, with 17 bases remaining between them. The CDR3 runs 15 residues. Germline V gives CDR1 MNHEY, CDR2 SMNVEV (reference sequence). CDR3 in DNA: TGTGCCAGCCGTGGGCAACAGGGCCCCAATCAGCCCCAGCATTTT. Its translation: CASRGQQGPNQPQHF.